Listed below are T cell receptor beta chains from one sample, sequenced in a study of cytomegalovirus exposure and HLA in healthy donors. Generated by immunoSEQ multiplex PCR, the TCRdb table keeps only in-frame clones and is missing some. The top ten hold over 11% of the sample, which has 200,000 to 250,000 clones, approximately 83% seen once. Sequences were obtained from PBMCs. The receptors shown here come from a woman under 40 in good health and CMV-seropositive. CDR3s include the opening cysteine and the closing phenylalanine or tryptophan. Fields, in order: clone size, V gene, D gene, J gene, CDR3 protein, CDR3 DNA. A D gene is named only where the DNA matches it firmly. For some rows the clone size is stated as once, few or many, or as a class when expanded; others skip it.

-	TRBV27	TRBD1	TRBJ1-2	CASRKNDRGSSNYGYTF	TGTGCCAGCAGAAAAAACGACAGGGGATCCTCTAACTATGGCTACACCTTC
-	TRBV7-9	-	TRBJ1-1	CASSFSRPGGMNTEAFF	TGTGCCAGCAGCTTCTCCCGGCCGGGGGGAATGAACACTGAAGCTTTCTTT
-	TRBV15	TRBD1	TRBJ1-3	CATSNYRGAGNTIYF	TGTGCCACCAGCAACTACAGGGGTGCAGGAAACACCATATATTTT
-	TRBV6-1	TRBD1	TRBJ1-1	CAINRGLGRNTEAFF	TGTGCCATTAACAGGGGGCTTGGGAGGAACACTGAAGCTTTCTTT
-	TRBV27	TRBD1	TRBJ2-7	CASSLDRDSLSYEQYF	TGTGCCAGCAGTCTGGACCGGGACAGTCTATCCTACGAGCAGTACTTC
-	TRBV6-1	-	TRBJ2-7	CASWATSYEQYF	TGTGCCAGCTGGGCCACCTCCTACGAGCAGTACTTC
-	TRBV6-5	-	TRBJ1-2	CASSYSPAGQETF	TGTGCCAGCAGTTACTCCCCGGCAGGGCAAGAGACCTTC
few	TRBV19	-	TRBJ1-5	CASQRISRNQPQHF	TGTGCCAGTCAGCGAATTTCCCGCAATCAGCCCCAGCATTTT
-	TRBV19	-	TRBJ2-2	CASSKTGGELFF	TGTGCCAGTAGTAAGACAGGCGGGGAGCTGTTTTTT
few	TRBV6-5	-	TRBJ2-1	CASRETSSDEQFF	TGTGCCAGCAGGGAAACTAGCAGCGATGAGCAGTTCTTC
-	TRBV7-2	-	TRBJ1-5	CASSLSAGSNQPQHF	TGTGCCAGCAGCTTATCAGCCGGAAGCAATCAGCCCCAGCATTTT
-	TRBV29-1	-	TRBJ1-2	CSVEIGTAGRTF	TGCAGCGTTGAGATCGGTACGGCCGGACGGACCTTC
once	TRBV15	-	TRBJ2-1	CATSRGVEQFF	TGTGCCACCAGCAGAGGAGTTGAGCAGTTCTTC
many	TRBV7-3	TRBD2	TRBJ2-3	CASSLREGGTDTQYF	TGTGCCAGCAGCTTACGGGAGGGGGGCACAGATACGCAGTATTTT
few	TRBV5-1	TRBD1	TRBJ2-7	CASSLGPTTGTGSYEQYF	TGCGCCAGCAGCTTAGGGCCCACTACCGGGACAGGGAGTTACGAGCAGTACTTC
-	TRBV2	TRBD1	TRBJ1-1	CAGRQGSGRGTEAFF	TGTGCCGGAAGACAGGGCTCGGGGAGAGGTACTGAAGCTTTCTTT
-	TRBV29-1	-	TRBJ1-4	CSVIPQAAGNEKLFF	TGCAGCGTGATCCCTCAGGCGGCCGGAAATGAAAAACTGTTTTTT
once	TRBV9	-	TRBJ1-2	CASTPTPGTNYGYTF	TGTGCCAGCACCCCCACCCCCGGGACGAACTATGGCTACACCTTC
-	TRBV6-1	-	TRBJ2-7	CASSDQVAYEQYF	TGTGCCAGCAGTGATCAGGTTGCCTACGAGCAGTACTTC
-	TRBV5-6	-	TRBJ2-5	CASSRRMTGLQTQYF	TGTGCCAGCAGCCGACGAATGACAGGTCTCCAGACCCAGTACTTC
-	TRBV7-6	-	TRBJ2-5	CASSRQSQETQYF	TGTGCCAGCAGTCGACAATCCCAAGAGACCCAGTACTTC
medium-sized	TRBV6-4	TRBD1	TRBJ2-3	CASSDGTGGTDTQYF	TGTGCCAGCAGTGACGGGACAGGGGGCACAGATACGCAGTATTTT
-	TRBV5-6	-	TRBJ1-4	CASSLWGEKLFF	TGTGCCAGCAGCCTTTGGGGGGAAAAACTGTTTTTT
-	TRBV13	-	TRBJ1-1	CASSSPGARTEAFF	TGTGCCAGCAGCTCTCCGGGGGCGCGGACTGAAGCTTTCTTT
few	TRBV11-2	-	TRBJ1-2	CASSSQGYGYTF	TGTGCCAGCAGCTCTCAGGGCTATGGCTACACCTTC
-	TRBV5-1	-	TRBJ2-2	CASSTNTGELFF	TGCGCCAGCAGCACGAACACCGGGGAGCTGTTTTTT
-	TRBV7-2	-	TRBJ2-5	CASSLVLIDFQYF	TGTGCCAGCAGCTTAGTTCTTATAGACTTCCAGTACTTC
-	TRBV6-6	-	TRBJ1-2	CASSYHKRGPNTF	TGTGCCAGCAGTTACCACAAGAGGGGCCCGAACACCTTC
-	TRBV5-1	-	TRBJ2-7	CASSFSGTSTYEQYF	TGCGCCAGCAGCTTCTCCGGGACATCGACCTACGAGCAGTACTTC
-	TRBV28	-	TRBJ1-1	CASSSQGLNTEAFF	TGTGCCAGCAGCTCACAGGGATTGAACACTGAAGCTTTCTTT
-	TRBV4-2	-	TRBJ1-2	CASSQTRGSGLIHGYTF	TGTGCCAGCAGCCAAACCCGGGGTTCCGGGCTGATTCATGGCTACACCTTC
-	TRBV7-2	TRBD2	TRBJ2-7	CASSVGPTLAGAYEQYF	TGTGCCAGCAGCGTAGGCCCCACTCTAGCGGGAGCCTACGAGCAGTACTTC
few	TRBV27	-	TRBJ1-1	CASSPRYGSGTEAFF	TGTGCCAGCAGCCCCAGGTATGGGTCGGGCACTGAAGCTTTCTTT
-	TRBV4-3	-	TRBJ2-7	CASSLNPISYEQYF	TGCGCCAGCAGCCTAAACCCTATCTCCTACGAGCAGTACTTC
-	TRBV5-1	TRBD1	TRBJ2-7	CASSSRDRTTYEQYF	TGCGCCAGCAGCTCCCGGGACAGGACGACCTACGAGCAGTACTTC
-	TRBV9	TRBD1	TRBJ2-5	CASSAFTGVETQYF	TGTGCCAGCAGCGCCTTCACAGGGGTAGAGACCCAGTACTTC
once	TRBV5-1	-	TRBJ2-7	CASSPGHLSSYEQYF	TGCGCCAGCAGCCCCGGACACCTAAGCTCCTACGAGCAGTACTTC
-	TRBV11-2	TRBD1	TRBJ2-7	CASSFTGGWYEQYF	TGTGCCAGCAGCTTTACAGGGGGCTGGTACGAGCAGTACTTC
once	TRBV11-1	TRBD2	TRBJ2-5	CASSYGGRGEETQYF	TGTGCCAGCAGCTACGGCGGGAGAGGAGAAGAGACCCAGTACTTC
-	TRBV27	-	TRBJ2-1	CASSQDRGDEQFF	TGTGCCAGCAGTCAGGACAGAGGTGATGAGCAGTTCTTC
-	TRBV19	TRBD1	TRBJ1-1	CASFEDREGNTEAFF	TGTGCCAGTTTCGAAGACAGGGAGGGGAACACTGAAGCTTTCTTT
-	TRBV28	-	TRBJ1-5	CASSFGARSNQPQHF	TGTGCCAGCAGTTTTGGTGCTCGGAGCAATCAGCCCCAGCATTTT
few	TRBV10-3	TRBD1	TRBJ1-2	CATTTGSNYGYTF	TGTGCCACCACGACAGGGTCTAACTATGGCTACACCTTC
few	TRBV29-1	-	TRBJ2-7	CSADEGSEQYF	TGCAGCGCCGACGAGGGTTCAGAGCAGTACTTC
-	TRBV5-4	-	TRBJ2-7	CASSLPGEAEQYF	TGTGCCAGCAGCTTGCCAGGGGAGGCCGAGCAGTACTTC
-	TRBV29-1	TRBD2	TRBJ2-1	CSVDREGLDEQFF	TGCAGCGTGGACCGGGAGGGCCTGGATGAGCAGTTCTTC
-	TRBV9	TRBD2	TRBJ2-3	CASGLGTRMDTQYF	TGTGCCAGCGGACTAGGGACTAGAATGGATACGCAGTATTTT
few	TRBV5-1	-	TRBJ2-1	CASSTSGDPYNEQFF	TGCGCCAGCAGCACCAGCGGAGACCCCTACAATGAGCAGTTCTTC
-	TRBV30	-	TRBJ1-2	CAWRGWVGDGYTF	TGTGCCTGGAGGGGATGGGTTGGGGATGGCTACACCTTC
-	TRBV2	-	TRBJ2-1	CASRWDGGNEQFF	TGTGCCAGCAGGTGGGATGGGGGTAATGAGCAGTTCTTC
few	TRBV2	TRBD1	TRBJ2-5	CAGGQKETQYF	TGTGCCGGGGGACAGAAAGAGACCCAGTACTTC
-	TRBV27	-	TRBJ1-3	CASSQDNSGNTIYF	TGTGCCAGCAGTCAAGATAACTCTGGAAACACCATATATTTT
-	TRBV5-1	TRBD2	TRBJ2-7	CASSRFVAGGYEQYF	TGCGCCAGCAGCCGATTTGTAGCGGGAGGGTACGAGCAGTACTTC
-	TRBV2	-	TRBJ1-3	CASRPKGQLRNTIYF	TGTGCCAGCAGGCCCAAGGGTCAGTTGCGAAACACCATATATTTT